This is a list of T cell receptor beta chains from one sample in a study of cytomegalovirus exposure and HLA in healthy donors. The repertoire was sequenced with immunoSEQ multiplex PCR; TCRdb's copy has only in-frame clones and lacks some. The sample lists approximately 190,000 clones, about 77% occurring once. The sample was PBMCs. The receptor source for this set is a woman in her thirties in good health and CMV-seropositive. Each CDR3 is given with its conserved first and last residue. The order of the fields is D gene, clone size, V gene, J gene, CDR3 protein, CDR3 DNA. D genes are given only for firm matches. The size entry is marked missing in some rows and otherwise reads once, few, many or a size class.

d_gene: TRBD1; abundance: NA; v_gene: TRBV5-1; j_gene: TRBJ2-7; CDR3aa: CASSLRQGSNEQYF; CDR3nt: TGCGCCAGCAGCCTGCGACAGGGGTCCAACGAGCAGTACTTC
d_gene: TRBD2; abundance: NA; v_gene: TRBV7-2; j_gene: TRBJ2-1; CDR3aa: CASSALAGGSYNEQFF; CDR3nt: TGTGCCAGCAGCGCCCTGGCGGGGGGCTCCTACAATGAGCAGTTCTTC
d_gene: NA; abundance: NA; v_gene: TRBV29-1; j_gene: TRBJ1-4; CDR3aa: CSVEFVEKLFF; CDR3nt: TGCAGCGTTGAATTCGTTGAAAAACTGTTTTTT
d_gene: NA; abundance: NA; v_gene: TRBV27; j_gene: TRBJ2-1; CDR3aa: CASRIEGAQFF; CDR3nt: TGTGCCAGCAGAATCGAGGGAGCCCAGTTCTTC
d_gene: NA; abundance: NA; v_gene: TRBV30; j_gene: TRBJ1-1; CDR3aa: CAWKVGLNTEAFF; CDR3nt: TGTGCCTGGAAGGTGGGCCTGAACACTGAAGCTTTCTTT
d_gene: NA; abundance: NA; v_gene: TRBV2; j_gene: TRBJ1-3; CDR3aa: CASSEIGGVGYTIYF; CDR3nt: TGTGCCAGCAGTGAGATTGGGGGCGTAGGGTACACCATATATTTT
d_gene: TRBD1; abundance: once; v_gene: TRBV9; j_gene: TRBJ1-5; CDR3aa: CASSPTGKFDQPQHF; CDR3nt: TGTGCCAGCAGCCCGACAGGGAAGTTCGATCAGCCCCAGCATTTT
d_gene: NA; abundance: NA; v_gene: TRBV4-1; j_gene: TRBJ2-7; CDR3aa: CASSPHGGRIYEQYF; CDR3nt: TGCGCCAGCAGCCCTCACGGGGGGCGCATCTACGAGCAGTACTTC
d_gene: TRBD1; abundance: NA; v_gene: TRBV28; j_gene: TRBJ1-2; CDR3aa: CASSNPRDSGNYGYTF; CDR3nt: TGTGCCAGCAGCAATCCACGGGACAGTGGTAACTATGGCTACACCTTC
d_gene: TRBD1; abundance: NA; v_gene: TRBV5-6; j_gene: TRBJ2-1; CDR3aa: CASSLVFDRDTYNEQFF; CDR3nt: TGTGCCAGCAGCTTGGTATTCGACAGGGACACCTACAATGAGCAGTTCTTC
d_gene: NA; abundance: NA; v_gene: TRBV18; j_gene: TRBJ2-7; CDR3aa: CASSPGWASYEQYF; CDR3nt: TGTGCCAGCTCACCAGGCTGGGCCTCCTACGAGCAGTACTTC
d_gene: TRBD1; abundance: once; v_gene: TRBV27; j_gene: TRBJ2-3; CDR3aa: CASSQGQGVKRTQYF; CDR3nt: TGTGCCAGCAGTCAAGGACAGGGGGTAAAGAGAACGCAGTATTTT
d_gene: NA; abundance: few; v_gene: TRBV2; j_gene: TRBJ2-1; CDR3aa: CASTLAPNYNEQFF; CDR3nt: TGTGCCAGCACGCTAGCCCCCAACTACAATGAGCAGTTCTTC
d_gene: NA; abundance: NA; v_gene: TRBV2; j_gene: TRBJ2-7; CDR3aa: CASSEQGGSYEQYF; CDR3nt: TGTGCCAGCAGTGAACAGGGGGGCTCCTACGAGCAGTACTTC
d_gene: NA; abundance: NA; v_gene: TRBV30; j_gene: TRBJ2-7; CDR3aa: CAWSKGREQYF; CDR3nt: TGTGCCTGGAGCAAGGGGCGCGAGCAGTACTTC
d_gene: TRBD1; abundance: NA; v_gene: TRBV6-5; j_gene: TRBJ1-1; CDR3aa: CASSYQQGRNTEAFF; CDR3nt: TGTGCCAGCAGTTATCAACAGGGGAGAAACACTGAAGCTTTCTTT
d_gene: TRBD1; abundance: NA; v_gene: TRBV7-6; j_gene: TRBJ1-1; CDR3aa: CASSESTGALEAFF; CDR3nt: TGTGCCAGCAGCGAGTCCACAGGGGCCCTTGAAGCTTTCTTT
d_gene: NA; abundance: once; v_gene: TRBV5-6; j_gene: TRBJ1-5; CDR3aa: CASSVKQGPAQPQHF; CDR3nt: TGTGCCAGCAGTGTAAAACAGGGTCCAGCTCAGCCCCAGCATTTT
d_gene: TRBD1; abundance: NA; v_gene: TRBV7-9; j_gene: TRBJ2-7; CDR3aa: CASSSPGQGVYEQYF; CDR3nt: TGTGCCAGCAGCTCCCCCGGACAGGGGGTATACGAGCAGTACTTC
d_gene: NA; abundance: NA; v_gene: TRBV19; j_gene: TRBJ1-2; CDR3aa: CASRTSGGVGGYTF; CDR3nt: TGTGCCAGTAGAACTTCGGGAGGGGTGGGAGGCTACACCTTC
d_gene: TRBD2; abundance: NA; v_gene: TRBV6-5; j_gene: TRBJ2-7; CDR3aa: CASRDRLAGSYEQYF; CDR3nt: TGTGCCAGCAGAGACCGACTAGCGGGTTCCTACGAGCAGTACTTC
d_gene: NA; abundance: NA; v_gene: TRBV7-9; j_gene: TRBJ1-3; CDR3aa: CASSLAEQNRSGNTIYF; CDR3nt: TGTGCCAGCAGCTTAGCGGAACAGAATCGCTCTGGAAACACCATATATTTT
d_gene: TRBD2; abundance: NA; v_gene: TRBV10-3; j_gene: TRBJ2-3; CDR3aa: CAISSGGHHTDTQYF; CDR3nt: TGTGCCATCAGTAGCGGGGGCCACCACACAGATACGCAGTATTTT
d_gene: TRBD1; abundance: NA; v_gene: TRBV7-9; j_gene: TRBJ1-6; CDR3aa: CASSSTGILNSPLHF; CDR3nt: TGTGCCAGCAGCTCGACAGGGATTCTGAATTCACCCCTCCACTTT
d_gene: TRBD1; abundance: NA; v_gene: TRBV29-1; j_gene: TRBJ2-7; CDR3aa: CSALLEDRGKYEQYF; CDR3nt: TGCAGCGCCCTCTTGGAGGACAGGGGGAAGTACGAGCAGTACTTC
d_gene: TRBD1; abundance: NA; v_gene: TRBV28; j_gene: TRBJ1-2; CDR3aa: CASTSTGGWDSGYTF; CDR3nt: TGTGCCAGCACCTCGACAGGGGGTTGGGACAGTGGCTACACCTTC
d_gene: NA; abundance: few; v_gene: TRBV27; j_gene: TRBJ2-3; CDR3aa: CASRLPSTDTQYF; CDR3nt: TGTGCCAGCAGACTTCCTAGCACAGATACGCAGTATTTT
d_gene: NA; abundance: NA; v_gene: TRBV14; j_gene: TRBJ1-6; CDR3aa: CASSQLQGDLSPLHF; CDR3nt: TGTGCCAGCAGCCAACTACAGGGTGACCTTTCACCCCTCCACTTT
d_gene: NA; abundance: NA; v_gene: TRBV28; j_gene: TRBJ1-5; CDR3aa: CASTQRTALLNQPQHF; CDR3nt: TGTGCCAGCACCCAACGGACAGCGCTCCTCAATCAGCCCCAGCATTTT
d_gene: NA; abundance: NA; v_gene: TRBV7-8; j_gene: TRBJ1-5; CDR3aa: CASSLAYFNQPQHF; CDR3nt: TGTGCCAGCAGCTTAGCGTACTTCAATCAGCCCCAGCATTTT
d_gene: TRBD1; abundance: NA; v_gene: TRBV18; j_gene: TRBJ1-4; CDR3aa: CASSQTGAELFF; CDR3nt: TGTGCCAGCTCTCAGACAGGGGCGGAACTGTTTTTT
d_gene: NA; abundance: NA; v_gene: TRBV9; j_gene: TRBJ2-3; CDR3aa: CASSVGMRGASSTDTQYF; CDR3nt: TGTGCCAGCAGCGTAGGCATGCGTGGGGCCTCTAGCACAGATACGCAGTATTTT
d_gene: TRBD2; abundance: few; v_gene: TRBV6-1; j_gene: TRBJ2-2; CDR3aa: CASTLAGPNTGELFF; CDR3nt: TGTGCCAGCACCTTAGCGGGACCGAACACCGGGGAGCTGTTTTTT
d_gene: TRBD1; abundance: NA; v_gene: TRBV7-2; j_gene: TRBJ1-2; CDR3aa: CASSLMPRGPGYTF; CDR3nt: TGTGCCAGCAGCTTAATGCCCAGGGGGCCTGGCTACACCTTC
d_gene: NA; abundance: NA; v_gene: TRBV2; j_gene: TRBJ1-2; CDR3aa: CASKYGIENYGYTF; CDR3nt: TGTGCCAGCAAATACGGGATCGAAAACTATGGCTACACCTTC
d_gene: NA; abundance: NA; v_gene: TRBV2; j_gene: TRBJ1-3; CDR3aa: CASSRSGNTIYF; CDR3nt: TGTGCCAGCAGTCGCTCTGGAAACACCATATATTTT
d_gene: TRBD1; abundance: NA; v_gene: TRBV28; j_gene: TRBJ1-5; CDR3aa: CASSPPGQGSQPQHF; CDR3nt: TGTGCCAGCAGTCCCCCCGGACAGGGAAGTCAGCCCCAGCATTTT
d_gene: NA; abundance: NA; v_gene: TRBV29-1; j_gene: TRBJ1-2; CDR3aa: CSVVTRGANYGYTF; CDR3nt: TGCAGCGTTGTTACGCGGGGGGCGAACTATGGCTACACCTTC
d_gene: TRBD2; abundance: NA; v_gene: TRBV5-6; j_gene: TRBJ2-7; CDR3aa: CASSLGLAGDYEQYF; CDR3nt: TGTGCCAGCAGCTTGGGACTAGCGGGGGATTACGAGCAGTACTTC
d_gene: TRBD1; abundance: few; v_gene: TRBV5-6; j_gene: TRBJ1-2; CDR3aa: CASSLGLGQAGSGYTF; CDR3nt: TGTGCCAGCAGCTTGGGGCTGGGACAGGCAGGGAGCGGCTACACCTTC
d_gene: NA; abundance: NA; v_gene: TRBV29-1; j_gene: TRBJ1-5; CDR3aa: CSVGYNSNQPQHF; CDR3nt: TGCAGCGTCGGGTATAATAGCAATCAGCCCCAGCATTTT
d_gene: TRBD1; abundance: few; v_gene: TRBV10-3; j_gene: TRBJ2-7; CDR3aa: CATSGGGYEQYF; CDR3nt: TGTGCCACCTCAGGGGGCGGCTACGAGCAGTACTTC
d_gene: NA; abundance: few; v_gene: TRBV5-6; j_gene: TRBJ1-5; CDR3aa: CASSAGSNQPQHF; CDR3nt: TGTGCCAGCAGCGCGGGGAGCAATCAGCCCCAGCATTTT
d_gene: NA; abundance: NA; v_gene: TRBV28; j_gene: TRBJ2-4; CDR3aa: CASSLSLLGRAIAKNIQYF; CDR3nt: TGTGCCAGCAGTTTATCTCTATTAGGGCGGGCGATAGCCAAAAACATTCAGTACTTC
d_gene: TRBD2; abundance: NA; v_gene: TRBV6-5; j_gene: TRBJ2-1; CDR3aa: CASSGLGGGFNEQFF; CDR3nt: TGTGCCAGCAGTGGGTTGGGCGGGGGGTTCAATGAGCAGTTCTTC
d_gene: TRBD1; abundance: NA; v_gene: TRBV27; j_gene: TRBJ1-6; CDR3aa: CASTTGQWDSPLHF; CDR3nt: TGTGCCAGCACCACGGGACAGTGGGACTCACCCCTCCACTTT
d_gene: NA; abundance: NA; v_gene: TRBV7-6; j_gene: TRBJ1-4; CDR3aa: CASTEGGVDEKLFF; CDR3nt: TGTGCCAGCACCGAAGGGGGGGTCGATGAAAAACTGTTTTTT
d_gene: NA; abundance: NA; v_gene: TRBV28; j_gene: TRBJ1-5; CDR3aa: CASSYPSTGGRSPQHF; CDR3nt: TGTGCCAGCAGTTACCCCTCGACAGGTGGCAGATCGCCCCAGCATTTT
d_gene: TRBD1; abundance: NA; v_gene: TRBV7-2; j_gene: TRBJ1-5; CDR3aa: CASSLDRGNQPQHF; CDR3nt: TGTGCCAGCAGCTTGGACAGGGGCAATCAGCCCCAGCATTTT
d_gene: TRBD2; abundance: NA; v_gene: TRBV27; j_gene: TRBJ2-1; CDR3aa: CASSPLGSGGNNEQFF; CDR3nt: TGTGCCAGCAGTCCCCTAGGCAGCGGGGGTAACAATGAGCAGTTCTTC
d_gene: NA; abundance: NA; v_gene: TRBV27; j_gene: TRBJ1-4; CDR3aa: CASSSVSTNEKLFF; CDR3nt: TGTGCCAGCAGTTCGGTTTCAACTAATGAAAAACTGTTTTTT
d_gene: NA; abundance: few; v_gene: TRBV5-6; j_gene: TRBJ1-4; CDR3aa: CASSREGLGEKLFF; CDR3nt: TGTGCCAGCAGCCGGGAAGGGTTAGGAGAAAAACTGTTTTTT